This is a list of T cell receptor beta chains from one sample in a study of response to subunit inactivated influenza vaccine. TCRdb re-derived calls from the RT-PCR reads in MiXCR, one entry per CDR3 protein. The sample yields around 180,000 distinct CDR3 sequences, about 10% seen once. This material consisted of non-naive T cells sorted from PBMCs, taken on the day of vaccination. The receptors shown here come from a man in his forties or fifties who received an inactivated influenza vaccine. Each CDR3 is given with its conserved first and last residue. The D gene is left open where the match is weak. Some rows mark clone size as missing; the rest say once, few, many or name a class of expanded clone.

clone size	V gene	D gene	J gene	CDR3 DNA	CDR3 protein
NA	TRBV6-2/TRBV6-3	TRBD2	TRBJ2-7	TGTGCCAGCAGTTACGGGGCAGGACTAGGCGAGCAGTACTTC	CASSYGAGLGEQYF
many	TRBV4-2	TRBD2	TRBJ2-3	TGTGCCAGCAGCCCAAGATTTGGACTAGCGGGGACTAGCACAGATACGCAGTATTTT	CASSPRFGLAGTSTDTQYF
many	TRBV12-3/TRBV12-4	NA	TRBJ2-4	TGTGCCAGCAGTTTGATTTCAAACATTCAGTACTTC	CASSLISNIQYF
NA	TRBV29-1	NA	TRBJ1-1	TGCAGCGTTGAAGATTTTGAGGGGGCTGAAGCTTTCTTT	CSVEDFEGAEAFF
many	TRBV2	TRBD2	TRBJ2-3	TGTGCCAGCAGTGATAGCGGGGGTACAGATACGCAGTATTTT	CASSDSGGTDTQYF
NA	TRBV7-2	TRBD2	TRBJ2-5	TGTGCCAGCAGCTGGGGGCGGCTAGCGGGAGATATGGAGACCCAGTACTTC	CASSWGRLAGDMETQYF
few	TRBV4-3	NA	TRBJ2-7	TGCGCCAGCAGCCAAGTCCTTGGGCAGGGATACGAGCAGTACTTC	CASSQVLGQGYEQYF
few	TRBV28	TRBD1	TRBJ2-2	TGTGCCAGCGGACAGGGTGGAACCGGGGAGCTGTTTTTT	CASGQGGTGELFF
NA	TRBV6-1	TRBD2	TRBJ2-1	TGTGCCAGCCACCCCCACTATGGGACTAGCGGTTACAATGAGCAGTTCTTC	CASHPHYGTSGYNEQFF
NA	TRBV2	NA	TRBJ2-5	TGTGCCAGCGGAGGGATCAGAGAACAAGAGGCCCAGTACTTC	CASGGIREQEAQYF